Listed here are 5 T cell receptor beta chains from one sample, sequenced in a study of human T cells and chemical hapten exposure. TCRdb fed the RACE reads into MiXCR, producing one record per CDR3 protein. The sample has about 30,000 distinct CDR3 sequences; approximately 5% are singletons. Indicated time point: healthy volunteer bleed at 6 weeks. The study extracted total RNA from unfractionated whole blood. Sequenced sample: whole blood. These receptor sequences come from a human donor in good health. Some clones in this sample may be carry-over from other donors' samples.

The table lists this clonotype with a few counts. This chain connects TRBV28 to TRBJ2-1; no clear D. The CDR3 totals 14 residues. CDR1 is MDHEN and CDR2 is SYDVKM in the germline V gene. Deletions cut 5 bases from V and 3 bases from J, with 11 bases between. CDR3 amino acids: CASSLTTVYNEQFF. The CDR3 nucleotides are TGTGCCAGCAGTCTCACGACTGTCTACAATGAGCAGTTCTTC.

This clonotype was recorded many times. The J gene is TRBJ2-3, the V gene TRBV24-1, with TRBD2 identical over 10 bases. This CDR3 comprises 17 residues. V gave up 10 bases and J gave up 0 bases; unmatched junction bases: 12. The germline V gene has CDR1 KGHDR and CDR2 SFDVKD. The CDR3 DNA sequence: TGTGCCACGAAGCCGGGACTAGCGAGTTCTAGCACAGATACGCAGTATTTT. Its protein product is CATKPGLASSSTDTQYF.

This clonotype was detected a few times. CDR3 residues: CAWSAKNVGGAKQFF. The CDR3 nucleotides read TGTGCCTGGAGTGCGAAGAATGTCGGGGGGGCTAAGCAGTTCTTC. V is TRBV30 and J is TRBJ2-1, with 8 bases fitting TRBD2. Per germline, CDR1 GTSNPN and CDR2 SVGIG (reference sequence). Trimming removed 1 base from V and 11 bases from J; junction bases left unmatched: 13. This CDR3 has 15 residues.

This clonotype was seen repeatedly, ten times or more. The chain joins TRBV20-1 to TRBJ2-4; D unresolved. Germline V gives CDR1 DFQATT, CDR2 SNEGSKA (reference sequence). The germline V and J ends were trimmed by 0 bases and 5 bases, with 14 bases remaining between them. The CDR3 has 15 residues. CDR3 loop: CSAREYGRGENIQYF. In nucleotides, the CDR3 is TGCAGTGCTAGAGAATACGGACGCGGCGAAAACATTCAGTACTTC.

This clonotype was detected a few times. V gene TRBV30 combines with J gene TRBJ1-1; D gene uncertain. The length of the CDR3 is 13 residues. CDR1 and CDR2 from the germline V gene are GTSNPN and SVGIG (reference sequence). The germline V and J ends were trimmed by 2 bases and 0 bases, with 7 bases remaining between them. As DNA, the CDR3 is TGTGCCTGGAGTTGGGCTATGAACACTGAAGCTTTCTTT. Translated, it gives CAWSWAMNTEAFF.